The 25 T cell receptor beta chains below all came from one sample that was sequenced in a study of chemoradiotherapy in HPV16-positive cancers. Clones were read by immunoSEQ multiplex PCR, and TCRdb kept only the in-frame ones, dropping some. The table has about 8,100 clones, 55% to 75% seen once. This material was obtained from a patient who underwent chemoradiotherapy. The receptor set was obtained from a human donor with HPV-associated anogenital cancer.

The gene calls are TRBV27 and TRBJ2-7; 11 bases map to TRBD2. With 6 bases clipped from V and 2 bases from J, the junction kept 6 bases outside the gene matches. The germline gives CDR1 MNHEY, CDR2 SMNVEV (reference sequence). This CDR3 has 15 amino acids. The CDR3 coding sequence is TGTGCCAGCAGCTTACTAGCGGGGGACACCTACGAGCAGTACTTC. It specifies CASSLLAGDTYEQYF.

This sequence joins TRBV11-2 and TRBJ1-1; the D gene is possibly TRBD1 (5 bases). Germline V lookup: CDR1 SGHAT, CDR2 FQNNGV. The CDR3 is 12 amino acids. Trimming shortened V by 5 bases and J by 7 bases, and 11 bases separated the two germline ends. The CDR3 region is CASSLQRGEAFF. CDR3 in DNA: TGTGCCAGCAGCCTCCAGAGGGGTGAAGCTTTCTTT.

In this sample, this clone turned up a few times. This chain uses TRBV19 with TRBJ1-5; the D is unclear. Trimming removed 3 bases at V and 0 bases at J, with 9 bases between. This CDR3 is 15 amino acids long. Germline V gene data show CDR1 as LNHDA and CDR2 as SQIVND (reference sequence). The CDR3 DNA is TGTGCCAGTAGTATTTTTGGCAATAGCAATCAGCCCCAGCATTTT. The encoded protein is CASSIFGNSNQPQHF.

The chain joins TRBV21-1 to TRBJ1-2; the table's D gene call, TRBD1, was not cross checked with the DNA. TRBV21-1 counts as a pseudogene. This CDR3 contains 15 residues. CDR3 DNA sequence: TGTGCCAGCAGCAAAGGGGAAGGGGGAAAGGGTGGCTACACCTTC. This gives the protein CASSKGEGGKGGYTF.

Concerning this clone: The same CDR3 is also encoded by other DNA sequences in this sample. This chain's CDR3 is CASRKDGEETQYF. The CDR3 DNA follows: TGTGCCAGCAGAAAGGACGGAGAAGAGACCCAGTACTTC. This chain joins TRBV5-4 and TRBJ2-5, with D hard to call. Trimming cost V 5 bases and J 3 bases, with 11 bases left between them. The germline V gene encodes CDR1 SGHNT and CDR2 YYREEE (reference sequence). There are 13 residues in the CDR3.

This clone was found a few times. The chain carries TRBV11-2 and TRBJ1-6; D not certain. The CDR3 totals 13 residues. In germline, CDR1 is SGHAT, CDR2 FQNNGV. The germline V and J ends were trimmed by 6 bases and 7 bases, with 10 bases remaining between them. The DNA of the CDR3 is TGTGCCAGCAGACGGACGGGGAATTCACCCCTCCACTTT. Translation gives CASRRTGNSPLHF.

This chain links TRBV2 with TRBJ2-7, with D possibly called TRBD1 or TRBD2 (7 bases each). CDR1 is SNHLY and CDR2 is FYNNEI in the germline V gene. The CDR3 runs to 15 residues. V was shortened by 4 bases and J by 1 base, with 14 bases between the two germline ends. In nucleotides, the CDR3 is TGTGCCAGCAGTGCCGGGGGGACAGCTTCCTACGAGCAGTACTTC. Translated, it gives CASSAGGTASYEQYF.

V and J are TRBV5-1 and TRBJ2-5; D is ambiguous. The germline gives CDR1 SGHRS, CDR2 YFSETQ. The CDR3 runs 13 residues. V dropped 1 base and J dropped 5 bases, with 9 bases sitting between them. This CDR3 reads CASSLFESETQYF. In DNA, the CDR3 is TGCGCCAGCAGCTTGTTTGAGTCGGAGACCCAGTACTTC.

The CDR3 DNA sequence: TGTGCCAGCAGCCATGTCGGGACAGGGGGAGGCTACACCTTC. The encoded protein is CASSHVGTGGGYTF. This chain links TRBV14 with TRBJ1-2, with 11 bases fitting TRBD1. V was pared by 3 bases and J by 8 bases, with 5 bases of the junction left unmatched. The germline CDR1 and CDR2 sequences are SGHDN and FVKESK. The CDR3 length is 14 residues.

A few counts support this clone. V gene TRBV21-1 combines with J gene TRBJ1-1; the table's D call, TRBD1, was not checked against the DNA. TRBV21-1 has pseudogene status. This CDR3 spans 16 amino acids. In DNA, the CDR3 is TGTGCCAGCAGCAAAGGGCCGGACAGGAAGAACACTGAAGCTTTCTTT. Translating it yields CASSKGPDRKNTEAFF.

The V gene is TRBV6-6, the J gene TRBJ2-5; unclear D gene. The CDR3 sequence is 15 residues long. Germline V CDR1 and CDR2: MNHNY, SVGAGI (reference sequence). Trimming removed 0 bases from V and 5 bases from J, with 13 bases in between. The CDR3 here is CASSYSVVGGETQYF. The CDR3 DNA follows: TGTGCCAGCAGTTACTCGGTAGTCGGTGGGGAGACCCAGTACTTC.

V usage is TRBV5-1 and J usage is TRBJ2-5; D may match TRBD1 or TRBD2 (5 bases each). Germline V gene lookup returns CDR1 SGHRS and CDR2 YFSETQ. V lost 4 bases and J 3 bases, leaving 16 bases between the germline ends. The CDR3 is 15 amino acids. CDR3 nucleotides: TGCGCCAGCAGCCCCTGGGGACGGAGCAAAGAGACCCAGTACTTC. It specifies CASSPWGRSKETQYF.

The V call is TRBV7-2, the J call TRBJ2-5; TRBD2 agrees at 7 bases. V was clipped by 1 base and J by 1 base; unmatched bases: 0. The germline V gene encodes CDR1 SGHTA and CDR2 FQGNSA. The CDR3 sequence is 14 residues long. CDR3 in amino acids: CASSLGLAQETQYF. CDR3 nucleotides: TGTGCCAGCAGCTTAGGACTAGCCCAAGAGACCCAGTACTTC.

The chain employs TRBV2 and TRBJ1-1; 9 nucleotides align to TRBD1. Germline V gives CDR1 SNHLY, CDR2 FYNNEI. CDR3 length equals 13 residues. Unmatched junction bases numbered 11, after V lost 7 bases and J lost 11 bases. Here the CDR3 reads CASIKRQGVVAFF. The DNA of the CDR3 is TGTGCCAGCATCAAAAGACAGGGGGTTGTCGCTTTCTTT.

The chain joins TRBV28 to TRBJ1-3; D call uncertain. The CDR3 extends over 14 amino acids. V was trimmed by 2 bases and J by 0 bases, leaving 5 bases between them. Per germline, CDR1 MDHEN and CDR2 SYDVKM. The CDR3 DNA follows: TGTGCCAGCAGTTTAAAGGGCTCTGGAAACACCATATATTTT. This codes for CASSLKGSGNTIYF.

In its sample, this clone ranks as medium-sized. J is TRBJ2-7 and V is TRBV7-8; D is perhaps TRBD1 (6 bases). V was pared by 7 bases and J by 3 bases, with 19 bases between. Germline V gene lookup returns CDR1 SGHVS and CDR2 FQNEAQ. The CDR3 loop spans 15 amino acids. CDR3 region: CASTRRGTSVYEQYF. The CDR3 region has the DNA TGTGCCAGCACCAGACGAGGGACATCAGTCTACGAGCAGTACTTC.

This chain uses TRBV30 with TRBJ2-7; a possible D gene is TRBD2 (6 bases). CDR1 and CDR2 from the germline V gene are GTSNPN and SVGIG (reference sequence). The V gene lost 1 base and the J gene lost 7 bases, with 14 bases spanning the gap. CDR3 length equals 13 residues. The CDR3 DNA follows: TGTGCCTGGAGTGAAACATTGGGAGGAGAGCAGTACTTC. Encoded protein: CAWSETLGGEQYF.

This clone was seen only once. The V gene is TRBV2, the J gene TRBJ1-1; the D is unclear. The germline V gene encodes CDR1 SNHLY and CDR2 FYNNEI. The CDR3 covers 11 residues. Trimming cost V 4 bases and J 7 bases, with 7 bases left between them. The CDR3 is CASSAELEAFF. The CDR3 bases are TGTGCCAGCAGTGCTGAACTTGAAGCTTTCTTT.

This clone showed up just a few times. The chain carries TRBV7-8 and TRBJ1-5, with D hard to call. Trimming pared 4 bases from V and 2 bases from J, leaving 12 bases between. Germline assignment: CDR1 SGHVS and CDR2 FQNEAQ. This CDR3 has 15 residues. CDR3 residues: CASSSRWMGNQPQHF. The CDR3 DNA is TGTGCCAGCAGCTCCAGGTGGATGGGCAATCAGCCCCAGCATTTT.

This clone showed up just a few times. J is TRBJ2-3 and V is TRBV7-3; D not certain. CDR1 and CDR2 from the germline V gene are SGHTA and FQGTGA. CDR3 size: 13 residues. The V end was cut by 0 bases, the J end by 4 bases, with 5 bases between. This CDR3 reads CASSLTYSDTQYF. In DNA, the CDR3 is TGTGCCAGCAGCTTAACGTATTCAGATACGCAGTATTTT.

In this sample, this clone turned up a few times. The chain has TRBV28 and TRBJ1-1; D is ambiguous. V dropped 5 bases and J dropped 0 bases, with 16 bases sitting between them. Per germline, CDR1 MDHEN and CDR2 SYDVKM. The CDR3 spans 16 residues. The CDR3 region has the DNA TGTGCCAGCAGTCCCCTCGCAGTAGCCTTGAACACTGAAGCTTTCTTT. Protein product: CASSPLAVALNTEAFF.

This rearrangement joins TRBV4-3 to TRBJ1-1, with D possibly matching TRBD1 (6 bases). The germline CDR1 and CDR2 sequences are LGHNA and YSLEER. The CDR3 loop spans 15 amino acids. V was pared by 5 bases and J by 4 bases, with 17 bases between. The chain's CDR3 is CASSRGADMGTEAFF. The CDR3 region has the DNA TGCGCCAGCAGCAGGGGGGCGGATATGGGCACTGAAGCTTTCTTT.

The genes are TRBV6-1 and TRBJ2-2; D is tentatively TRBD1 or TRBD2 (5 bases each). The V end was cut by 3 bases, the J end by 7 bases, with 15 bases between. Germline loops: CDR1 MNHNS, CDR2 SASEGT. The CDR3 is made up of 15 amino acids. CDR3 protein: CASSDGAGGNGELFF. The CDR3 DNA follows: TGTGCCAGCAGTGACGGGGCAGGAGGCAACGGGGAGCTGTTTTTT.

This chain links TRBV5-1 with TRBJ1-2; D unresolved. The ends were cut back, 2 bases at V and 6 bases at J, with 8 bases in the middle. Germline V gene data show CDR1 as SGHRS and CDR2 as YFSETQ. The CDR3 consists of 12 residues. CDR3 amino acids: CASSFSENGYTF. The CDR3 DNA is TGCGCCAGCAGCTTTTCCGAAAATGGCTACACCTTC. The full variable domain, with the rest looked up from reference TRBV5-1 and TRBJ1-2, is KAGVTQTPRYLIKTRGQQVTLSCSPISGHRSVSWYQQTPGQGLQFLFEYFSETQRNKGNFPGRFSGRQFSNSRSEMNVSTLELGDSALYLCASSFSENGYTFGSGTRLTVV.

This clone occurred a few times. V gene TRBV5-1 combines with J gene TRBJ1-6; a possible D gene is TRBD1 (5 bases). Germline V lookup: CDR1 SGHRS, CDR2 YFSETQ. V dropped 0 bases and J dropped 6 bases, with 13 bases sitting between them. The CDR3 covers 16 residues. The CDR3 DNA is TGCGCCAGCAGCTTGGCCCCCCCAGGGCTTAATTCACCCCTCCACTTT. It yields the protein CASSLAPPGLNSPLHF.